This TCR beta chain was sequenced in a study of PD-1 blockade in classical Hodgkin lymphoma. This CDR3 region has 15 residues. The V and J ends lost 5 bases and 1 base respectively, with 14 bases between them. CDR1 SGHVS and CDR2 FQNEAQ come from the germline V gene. The time point: cycle 4 day 1 (C4D1), after about 6 weeks of nivolumab. Each patient relapsed following autologous stem cell transplantation, and prior brentuximab vedotin exposure differed. By magnetic negative selection, CD8+ T cells were isolated from the thawed PBMCs. General observations from the study: Individuals initiating nivolumab under 1 year after ASCT were excluded. Baseline TCR diversity was reportedly lower in newly diagnosed patients than in healthy donors. It was reported as lower still in relapsed/refractory patients.

The table came from immunoSEQ multiplex PCR; TCRdb's copy has only in-frame clones and leaves some out. The repertoire has approximately 16,000 clones, roughly 89% of them found once; the top ten carry approximately 18%. With regard to this clone: Its antigen remains unknown.

Material: CD8+ T cells from blood, obtained before the fourth cycle of nivolumab. The V gene is TRBV7-8, the J gene TRBJ1-1; D not certain. The sequence came from a human donor with classical Hodgkin lymphoma. The CDR3 sequence is CASSPSEQGNTEAFF. CDR3 nucleotide sequence: TGTGCCAGCAGCCCATCAGAACAAGGGAACACTGAAGCTTTCTTT. The full variable domain, completed using reference TRBV7-8 and TRBJ1-1, is GAGVSQSPRYKVAKRGQDVALRCDPISGHVSLFWYQQALGQGPEFLTYFQNEAQLDKSGLPSDRFFAERPEGSVSTLKIQRTQQEDSAVYLCASSPSEQGNTEAFFGQGTRLTVV.